The clone carrying this TCR beta chain has more than one count but fewer than ten. Its target is unknown. Trimming stripped 8 bases from V and 2 bases from J, with 21 bases between. The CDR3 is 17 residues long. The germline gives CDR1 SNHLY, CDR2 FYNNEI. The table came from immunoSEQ multiplex PCR; TCRdb's copy has only in-frame clones and leaves some out. The sample holds 150,000 to 190,000 clones, about 88% seen once. This entry comes from a study of T cell responses to AZD1222 COVID-19 vaccine. Study outcomes and limitations: Mapped onto spike, vaccine-associated CD4 TCRs spanned it and were dominant at 160-218 and 743-854. A mostly white British donor set with more females was recruited, and clonal diversity was possibly underestimated.

The chain carries TRBV2 and TRBJ2-2; a weak D match, TRBD2 (6 bases). This specimen was peripheral blood, taken after recovery from COVID-19. This TCR was sampled from an adult who had recovered from COVID-19. Here the CDR3 DNA reads TGTGCCAGCGACGAGCCGCTCGCGGGAAGAAACACCGGGGAGCTGTTTTTT. Protein product: CASDEPLAGRNTGELFF.